Following are 3 T cell receptor beta chains from one sample sequenced in a study of shared clonotypes between healthy human individuals. TCRdb's table, derived via immunoSEQ multiplex PCR, lists solely in-frame clones and lacks some. Of about 2 million clones in the sample, 85% to 95% were seen once. The sample taken for sequencing was naive CD4+ T cells sorted from blood. Noted subset: CD45RA+ positively selected. The receptors here all came from a man aged 18 to 35 in good health.

The rearrangement uses TRBV25-1 and TRBJ1-5; weak D call: TRBD1 (6 bases). V was cut by 6 bases and J by 4 bases, with 10 bases left in between. The CDR3 length is 13 residues. Germline CDR1 is MGHDK and CDR2 is SYGVNS. The chain's CDR3 is CASSTGTNQPQHF. CDR3 DNA sequence: TGTGCCAGCAGCACAGGGACGAATCAGCCCCAGCATTTT.

The chain employs TRBV6-5 and TRBJ1-6; possible D gene TRBD1, 6 bases. CDR1 and CDR2 from the germline V gene are MNHEY and SVGAGI. This CDR3 contains 15 residues. Trimming shortened V by 10 bases and J by 5 bases, and 18 bases separated the two germline ends. The CDR3 here is CATRRGLGDNSPLHF. The CDR3, as DNA: TGTGCCACACGGCGGGGGCTAGGGGATAATTCACCCCTCCACTTT.

The J gene is TRBJ2-5, the V gene TRBV7-2; either TRBD1 or TRBD2 may fit D (5 bases each). The germline CDR1 and CDR2 sequences are SGHTA and FQGNSA. Deletions cut 7 bases from V and 5 bases from J, with 23 bases between. The CDR3 is made up of 16 amino acids. The CDR3 protein is CASTPPGPRGRETQYF. As DNA, the CDR3 is TGTGCCAGCACCCCTCCGGGACCCCGAGGCCGGGAGACCCAGTACTTC.